The TCR beta chain described here comes from a study of blood T cells in healthy people across ages. The wider study: Capture via template switching afforded approximately one barcoded beta molecule per two T cells.

Through a sample-barcoded 5' primer and a J-beta primer mix, a second PCR was run for 7 to 11 cycles. TCRdb recomputed calls from the 5' RACE reads with MiXCR, one row per CDR3 protein. The table includes 600,000 to 850,000 distinct CDR3 sequences, more than 40% detected once. Germline V gene sequence: CDR1 LNHNV, CDR2 YYDKDF (reference sequence). V lost 8 bases and J 3 bases, leaving 14 bases between the germline ends. The CDR3 length is 14 residues. The sequencing input was blood. The TCR sequence derives from a woman aged 60-75 years in good health. The V gene is TRBV15, the J gene TRBJ2-1, with D unresolved. The CDR3 loop is CATRARKYYNEQFF. CDR3 sequence (DNA): TGTGCCACCCGGGCCCGGAAGTACTACAATGAGCAGTTCTTC.